This TCR beta chain was sequenced during a study of cytomegalovirus exposure and HLA in healthy donors. General observations from the study: Compared with the roughly 700-donor mean, an Asian-associated ancestry cluster reportedly had fewer N-insertions, according to a later analysis. Other equally common chains were less clonally expanded than HLA-associated TCR beta chains, a later analysis showed.

PCR involved 60 Vbeta and 13 Jbeta primers. The table came from immunoSEQ multiplex PCR; TCRdb's copy has only in-frame clones and leaves some out. The data hold around 100,000 clones, with approximately 70% observed a single time. A note on this clone: No antigen is known for it.

Material: PBMCs. This receptor was taken from a man aged 30-40 years in good health and CMV-seropositive.

In DNA form, the CDR3 reads TGTGCCAGCAGCCGGATTGAGGATCAGCCCCAGCATTTT. The encoded protein is CASSRIEDQPQHF. V is TRBV6-5 and J is TRBJ1-5; D remains ambiguous. Trimming cost V 6 bases and J 5 bases, with 11 bases left between them. Germline V gene lookup returns CDR1 MNHEY and CDR2 SVGAGI. The CDR3 is 13 amino acids.